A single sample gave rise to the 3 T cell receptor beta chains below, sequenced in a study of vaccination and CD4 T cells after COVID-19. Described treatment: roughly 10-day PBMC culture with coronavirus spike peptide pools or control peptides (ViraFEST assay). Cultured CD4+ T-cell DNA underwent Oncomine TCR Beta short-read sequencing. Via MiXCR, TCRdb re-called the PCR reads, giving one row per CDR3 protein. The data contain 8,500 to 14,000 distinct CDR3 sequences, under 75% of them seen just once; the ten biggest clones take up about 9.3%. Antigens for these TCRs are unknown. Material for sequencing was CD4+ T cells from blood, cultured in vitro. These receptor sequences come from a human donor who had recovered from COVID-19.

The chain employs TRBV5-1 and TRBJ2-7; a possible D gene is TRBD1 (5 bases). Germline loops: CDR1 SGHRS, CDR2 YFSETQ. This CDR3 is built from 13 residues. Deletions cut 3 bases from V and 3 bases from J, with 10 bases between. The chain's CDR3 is CASSSRASYEQYF. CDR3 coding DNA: TGCGCCAGCAGCTCCAGGGCGAGCTACGAGCAGTACTTC.

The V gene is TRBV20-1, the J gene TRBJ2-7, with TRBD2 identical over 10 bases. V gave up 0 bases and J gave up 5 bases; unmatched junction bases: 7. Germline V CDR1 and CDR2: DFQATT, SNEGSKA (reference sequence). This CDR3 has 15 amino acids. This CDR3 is CSAREGLAGAHEQYF. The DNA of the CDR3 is TGCAGTGCTAGAGAAGGCCTAGCGGGGGCCCACGAGCAGTACTTC.

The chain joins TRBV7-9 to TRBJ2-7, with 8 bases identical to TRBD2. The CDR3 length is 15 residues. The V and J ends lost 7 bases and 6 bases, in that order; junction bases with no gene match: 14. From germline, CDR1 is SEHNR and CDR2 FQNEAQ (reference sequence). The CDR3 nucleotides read TGTGCCAGCACCTGGACGGGAGCGGGAGCGGGCGAGCAGTACTTC. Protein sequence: CASTWTGAGAGEQYF.